The entry that follows covers one TCR beta chain sequence. The sample is drawn from a study of blood T cell repertoires in COVID-19. Authors' methods: Amplifying reference gene primers gave estimates of nucleated cell counts. This table comes from immunoSEQ multiplex PCR, and its TCRdb copy is limited to in-frame clones, with some not included. V, J and clone size derive from that table, while D and trimming were established from the DNA sequence. The sample lists about 200,000 clones; roughly 81% were seen once. Trimming left V 3 bases short and J 9 bases short, with 9 bases between. Germline loops: CDR1 SEHNR, CDR2 FQNEAQ (reference sequence). There are 12 residues in the CDR3.

This chain uses TRBV7-9 with TRBJ2-1; TRBD1 might be the D (6 bases). The specimen sequenced was peripheral blood. The origin of this receptor is a woman aged 70-85 years with active or convalescent COVID-19. The CDR3, as DNA: TGTGCCAGCAGCTTTACAGGGATTGAGCAGTTCTTC. As protein: CASSFTGIEQFF. The whole variable domain, remainder taken from reference TRBV7-9 and TRBJ2-1, is DTGVSQNPRHKITKRGQNVTFRCDPISEHNRLYWYRQTLGQGPEFLTYFQNEAQLEKSRLLSDRFSAERPKGSFSTLEIQRTEQGDSAMYLCASSFTGIEQFFGPGTRLTVL.